The entry below gives a single T cell receptor (beta chain) sequence along with its context. Here immunoSEQ multiplex PCR was the method, and the copy in TCRdb shows in-frame clones only, minus some. The sample holds 2 million or so clones, 95% seen once. This record belongs to a study of shared clonotypes between healthy human individuals. The CDR3 is 16 amino acids. The ends lost 5 bases at V and 10 bases at J; junction bases unmatched: 13. Looked up from germline, CDR1 is LNHDA and CDR2 is SQIVND (reference sequence). This TCR was sampled from a man in his late teens or twenties in good health. This chain uses TRBV19 with TRBJ2-1; 11 positions agree with TRBD2. The sample comprised naive CD4+ T cells sorted from blood. Described subset: CD45RA+ positively selected. CDR3 DNA: TGTGCCAGTAGTTTGGCTAGACTAGCGGGGTTTCCGGAGCAGTTCTTC. Amino acid sequence: CASSLARLAGFPEQFF.